The 3 T cell receptor beta chains below come from one sample, sequenced in a study of TIL therapy for anti-PD-1-resistant metastatic lung cancer. Sample time point: pre-treatment sample, taken before nivolumab and TIL therapy. Sequencing used immunoSEQ v3. Sequencing used immunoSEQ multiplex PCR; TCRdb keeps in-frame clones, though not all of them. The sample carries about 60,000 clones, under 75% recorded once. Specimen: blood, collected at baseline. The receptors come from a person aged 25-79 years with non-small cell lung cancer.

This clone occurred a few times. The chain employs TRBV7-2 and TRBJ1-2, with 11 bases lining up with TRBD1. This CDR3 is 17 amino acids long. The V segment lost 1 base and the J segment 5 bases; nucleotides outside the gene matches: 9. CDR1 and CDR2 from the germline V gene are SGHTA and FQGNSA. In DNA, the CDR3 is TGTGCCAGCAGCTTAGTAGGGACAGGGGGGTTTGGGTATGGCTACACCTTC. Amino acids: CASSLVGTGGFGYGYTF.

The chain combines TRBV28 with TRBJ2-5, with 12 positions matching TRBD1. The CDR3 extends over 15 amino acids. The germline V gene encodes CDR1 MDHEN and CDR2 SYDVKM. With 6 bases clipped from V and 1 base from J, the junction kept 3 bases outside the gene matches. The CDR3 loop is CASRLGQGAQETQYF. The CDR3 nucleotides read TGTGCCAGCAGATTGGGACAGGGGGCCCAAGAGACCCAGTACTTC.

Only a few counts were recorded for this clone. The chain combines TRBV19 with TRBJ1-2; the D is unclear. The CDR3 consists of 14 residues. Germline CDR1 LNHDA, CDR2 SQIVND (reference sequence). V was trimmed by 7 bases and J by 5 bases, leaving 17 bases between them. DNA for the CDR3: TGTGCCAGTATCCAAGGGCAGAGAAGTTATGGCTACACCTTC. Amino acid sequence: CASIQGQRSYGYTF.